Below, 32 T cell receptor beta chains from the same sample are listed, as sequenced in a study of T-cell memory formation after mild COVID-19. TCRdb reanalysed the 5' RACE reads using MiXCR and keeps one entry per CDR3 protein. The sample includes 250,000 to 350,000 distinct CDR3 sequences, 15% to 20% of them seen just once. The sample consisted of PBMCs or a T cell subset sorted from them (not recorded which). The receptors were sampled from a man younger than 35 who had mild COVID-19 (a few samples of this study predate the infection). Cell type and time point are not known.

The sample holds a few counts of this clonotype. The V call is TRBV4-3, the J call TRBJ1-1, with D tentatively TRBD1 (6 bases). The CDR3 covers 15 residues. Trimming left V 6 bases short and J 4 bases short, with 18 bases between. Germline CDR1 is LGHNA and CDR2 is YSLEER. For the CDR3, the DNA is TGCGCCAGCAGGCCGAGCGGAACAGGGAGCACTGAAGCTTTCTTT. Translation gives CASRPSGTGSTEAFF.

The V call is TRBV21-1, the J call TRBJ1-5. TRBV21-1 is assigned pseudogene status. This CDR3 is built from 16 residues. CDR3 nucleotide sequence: TGTGCCAGCAGCAAAGGGGAGCAGGAGGGCAATCAGCCCCAGCATTTT. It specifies CASSKGEQEGNQPQHF.

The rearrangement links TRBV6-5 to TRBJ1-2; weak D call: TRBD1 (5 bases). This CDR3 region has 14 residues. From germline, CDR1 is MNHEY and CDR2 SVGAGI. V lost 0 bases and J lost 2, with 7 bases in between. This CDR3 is CASSYSDNNYGYTF. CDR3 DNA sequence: TGTGCCAGCAGTTACTCGGACAACAACTATGGCTACACCTTC.

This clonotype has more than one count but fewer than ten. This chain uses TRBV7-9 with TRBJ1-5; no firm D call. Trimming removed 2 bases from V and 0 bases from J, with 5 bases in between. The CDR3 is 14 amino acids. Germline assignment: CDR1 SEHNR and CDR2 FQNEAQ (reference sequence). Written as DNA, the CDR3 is TGTGCCAGCAGCTTACGGGATAGCAATCAGCCCCAGCATTTT. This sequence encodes CASSLRDSNQPQHF.

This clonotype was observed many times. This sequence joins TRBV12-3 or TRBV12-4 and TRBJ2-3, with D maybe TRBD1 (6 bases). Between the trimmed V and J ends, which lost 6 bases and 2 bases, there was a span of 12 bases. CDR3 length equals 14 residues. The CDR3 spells CASSDTGITDTQYF. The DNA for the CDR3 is TGTGCCAGCAGCGACACAGGGATCACAGATACGCAGTATTTT.

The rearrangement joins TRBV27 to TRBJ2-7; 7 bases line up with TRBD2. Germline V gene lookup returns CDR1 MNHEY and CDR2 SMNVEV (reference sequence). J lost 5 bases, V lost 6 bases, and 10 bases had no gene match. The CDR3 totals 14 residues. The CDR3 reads CASSAGVGGDEQYF. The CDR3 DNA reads TGTGCCAGCAGCGCCGGCGTGGGGGGGGACGAGCAGTACTTC.

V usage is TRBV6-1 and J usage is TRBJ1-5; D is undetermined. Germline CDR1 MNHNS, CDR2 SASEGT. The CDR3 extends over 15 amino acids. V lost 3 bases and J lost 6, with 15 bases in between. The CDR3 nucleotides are TGTGCCAGCAGTGAGTCGTGGGGATACGGTCAGCCCCAGCATTTT. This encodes CASSESWGYGQPQHF.

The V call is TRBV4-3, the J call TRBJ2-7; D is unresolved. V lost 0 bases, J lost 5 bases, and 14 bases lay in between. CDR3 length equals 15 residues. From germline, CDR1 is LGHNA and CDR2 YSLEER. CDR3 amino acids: CASSQDRRYSNEQYF. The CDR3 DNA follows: TGCGCCAGCAGCCAAGACCGGCGCTATTCCAACGAGCAGTACTTC.

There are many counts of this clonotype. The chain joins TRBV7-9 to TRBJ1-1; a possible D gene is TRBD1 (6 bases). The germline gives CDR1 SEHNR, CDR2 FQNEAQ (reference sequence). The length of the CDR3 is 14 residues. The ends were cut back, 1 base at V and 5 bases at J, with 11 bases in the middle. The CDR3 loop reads CASSLVLGGTEAFF. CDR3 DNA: TGTGCCAGCAGCTTAGTGTTAGGGGGGACTGAAGCTTTCTTT.

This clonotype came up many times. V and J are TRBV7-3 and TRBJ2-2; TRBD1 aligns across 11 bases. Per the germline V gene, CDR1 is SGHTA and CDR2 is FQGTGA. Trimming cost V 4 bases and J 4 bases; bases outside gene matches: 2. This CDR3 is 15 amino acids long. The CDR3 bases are TGTGCCAGCAGCTCCGGGACAGGGGGCACCGGGGAGCTGTTTTTT. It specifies CASSSGTGGTGELFF.

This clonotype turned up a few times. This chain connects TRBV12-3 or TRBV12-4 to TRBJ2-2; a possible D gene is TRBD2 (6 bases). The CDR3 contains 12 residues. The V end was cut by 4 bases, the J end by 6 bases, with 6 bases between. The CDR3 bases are TGTGCCAGCAGTTGGGGGGCCGGGGAGCTGTTTTTT. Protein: CASSWGAGELFF.

The CDR3 DNA reads TGTGCCAGCAGCCAACTGAACACTGAAGCTTTCTTT. This translates into CASSQLNTEAFF. The chain joins TRBV3-1 to TRBJ1-1; no definite D call. CDR1 is LGHDT and CDR2 is YNNKEL in the germline V gene (reference sequence). Trimming pared 2 bases from V and 0 bases from J, leaving 1 base between. The CDR3 totals 12 residues.

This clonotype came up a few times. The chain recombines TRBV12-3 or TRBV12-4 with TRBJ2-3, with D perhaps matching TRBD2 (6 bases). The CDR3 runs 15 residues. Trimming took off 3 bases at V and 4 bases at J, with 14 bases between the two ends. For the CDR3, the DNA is TGTGCCAGCAGTTTCGGAGGAGGGCGGGCAGATACGCAGTATTTT. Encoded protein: CASSFGGGRADTQYF.

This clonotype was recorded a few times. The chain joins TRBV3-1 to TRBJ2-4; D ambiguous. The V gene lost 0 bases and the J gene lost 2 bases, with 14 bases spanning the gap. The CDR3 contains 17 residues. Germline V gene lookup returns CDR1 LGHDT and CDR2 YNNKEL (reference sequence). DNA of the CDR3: TGTGCCAGCAGCCAAGATCTATTAGGGAATACCAAAAACATTCAGTACTTC. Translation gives CASSQDLLGNTKNIQYF.

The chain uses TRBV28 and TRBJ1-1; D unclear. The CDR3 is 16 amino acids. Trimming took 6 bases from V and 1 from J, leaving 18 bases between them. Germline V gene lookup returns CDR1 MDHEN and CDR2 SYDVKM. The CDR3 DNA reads TGTGCCAGCAGGATCGGACCCCTACGGGGGAACACTGAAGCTTTCTTT. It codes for CASRIGPLRGNTEAFF.

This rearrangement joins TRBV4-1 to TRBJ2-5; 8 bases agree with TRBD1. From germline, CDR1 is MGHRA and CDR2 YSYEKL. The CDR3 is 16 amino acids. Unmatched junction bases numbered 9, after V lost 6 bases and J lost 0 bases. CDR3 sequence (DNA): TGCGCCAGCAGTGCCCCGGGACAGGAGGACCAAGAGACCCAGTACTTC. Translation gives CASSAPGQEDQETQYF.

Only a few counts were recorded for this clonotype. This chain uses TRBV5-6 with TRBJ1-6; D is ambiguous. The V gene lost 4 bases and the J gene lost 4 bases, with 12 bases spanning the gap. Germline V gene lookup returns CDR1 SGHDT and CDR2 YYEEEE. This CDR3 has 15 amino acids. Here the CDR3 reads CASSLWEGYNSPLHF. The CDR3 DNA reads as TGTGCCAGCAGCCTGTGGGAAGGGTATAATTCACCCCTCCACTTT.

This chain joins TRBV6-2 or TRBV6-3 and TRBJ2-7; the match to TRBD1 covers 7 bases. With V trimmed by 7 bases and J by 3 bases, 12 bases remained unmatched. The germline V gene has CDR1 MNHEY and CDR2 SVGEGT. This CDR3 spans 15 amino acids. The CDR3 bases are TGTGCCAGCACACGAAGAAGCGCAGGGGGCTACGAGCAGTACTTC. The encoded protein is CASTRRSAGGYEQYF.

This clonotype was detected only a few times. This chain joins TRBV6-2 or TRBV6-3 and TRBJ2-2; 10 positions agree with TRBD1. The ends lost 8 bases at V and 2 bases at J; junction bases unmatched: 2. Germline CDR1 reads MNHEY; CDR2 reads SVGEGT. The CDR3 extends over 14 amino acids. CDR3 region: CASRQGANTGELFF. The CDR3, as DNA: TGTGCCAGCCGACAGGGGGCTAACACCGGGGAGCTGTTTTTT.

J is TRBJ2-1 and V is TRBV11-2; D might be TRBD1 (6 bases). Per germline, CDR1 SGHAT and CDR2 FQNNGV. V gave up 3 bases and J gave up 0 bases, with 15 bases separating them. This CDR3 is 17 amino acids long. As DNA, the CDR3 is TGTGCCAGCAGCTTTCGGGACATTCCGAGCTCCTACAATGAGCAGTTCTTC. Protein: CASSFRDIPSSYNEQFF. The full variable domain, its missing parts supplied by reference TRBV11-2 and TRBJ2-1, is EAGVAQSPRYKIIEKRQSVAFWCNPISGHATLYWYQQILGQGPKLLIQFQNNGVVDDSQLPKDRFSAERLKGVDSTLKIQPAKLEDSAVYLCASSFRDIPSSYNEQFFGPGTRLTVL.

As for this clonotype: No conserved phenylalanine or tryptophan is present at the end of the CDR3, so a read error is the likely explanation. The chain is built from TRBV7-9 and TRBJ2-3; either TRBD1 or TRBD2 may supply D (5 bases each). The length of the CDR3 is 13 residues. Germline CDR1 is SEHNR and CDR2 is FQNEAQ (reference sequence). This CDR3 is CAGSLNSRGAQYL. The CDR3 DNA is TGTGCCGGCAGCTTAAACTCCCGAGGGGCGCAGTATCTT.

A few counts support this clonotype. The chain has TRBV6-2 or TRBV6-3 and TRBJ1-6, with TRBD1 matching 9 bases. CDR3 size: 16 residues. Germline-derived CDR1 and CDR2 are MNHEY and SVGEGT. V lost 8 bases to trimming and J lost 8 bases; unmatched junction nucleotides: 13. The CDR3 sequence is CASGKDRGTLYSPLHF. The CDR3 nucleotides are TGTGCCAGCGGGAAGGACAGGGGCACTTTGTATTCACCCCTCCACTTT.

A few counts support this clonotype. The CDR3 DNA is TGCGCCAGCAGCGGGACAGGGTATCAAGTCACTGAAGCTTTCTTT. Amino acids: CASSGTGYQVTEAFF. The chain has TRBV5-1 and TRBJ1-1; 9 bases are shared with TRBD1. V shed 4 bases and J 4 bases; nucleotides not matched to a gene: 8. The CDR3 totals 15 residues. The germline gives CDR1 SGHRS, CDR2 YFSETQ.

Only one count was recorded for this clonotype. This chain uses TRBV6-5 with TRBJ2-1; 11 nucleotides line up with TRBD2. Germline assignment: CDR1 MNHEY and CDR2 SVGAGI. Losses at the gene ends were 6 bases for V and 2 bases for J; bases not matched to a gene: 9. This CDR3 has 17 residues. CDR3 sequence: CASSRHSGGATYNEQFF. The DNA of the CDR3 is TGTGCCAGCAGCCGACATAGCGGGGGGGCCACCTACAATGAGCAGTTCTTC.

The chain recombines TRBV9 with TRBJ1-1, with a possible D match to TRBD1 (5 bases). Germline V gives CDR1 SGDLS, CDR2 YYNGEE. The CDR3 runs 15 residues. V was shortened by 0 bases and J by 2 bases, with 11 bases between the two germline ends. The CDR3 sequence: CASSVADSKNTEAFF. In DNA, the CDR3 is TGTGCCAGCAGCGTAGCAGACAGCAAAAACACTGAAGCTTTCTTT.

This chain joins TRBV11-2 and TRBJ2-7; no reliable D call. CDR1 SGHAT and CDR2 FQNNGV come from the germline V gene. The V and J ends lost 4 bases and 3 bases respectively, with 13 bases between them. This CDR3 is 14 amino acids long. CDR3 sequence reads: CASSSRSLSYEQYF. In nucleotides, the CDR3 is TGTGCCAGCAGCTCACGGTCGTTGAGCTACGAGCAGTACTTC.

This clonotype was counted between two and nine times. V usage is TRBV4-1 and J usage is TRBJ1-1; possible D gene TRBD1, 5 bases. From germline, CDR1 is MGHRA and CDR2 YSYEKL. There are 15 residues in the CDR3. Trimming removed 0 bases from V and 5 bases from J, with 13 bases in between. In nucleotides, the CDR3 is TGCGCCAGCAGCCAAGAGGGCCTGGAGGGGACTGAAGCTTTCTTT. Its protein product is CASSQEGLEGTEAFF.

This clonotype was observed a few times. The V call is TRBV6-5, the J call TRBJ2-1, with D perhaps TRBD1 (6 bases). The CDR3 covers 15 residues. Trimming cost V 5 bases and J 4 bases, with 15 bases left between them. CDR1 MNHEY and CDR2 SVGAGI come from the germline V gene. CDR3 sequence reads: CASSPGALPYNEQFF. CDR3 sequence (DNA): TGTGCCAGCAGTCCAGGGGCTCTACCTTACAATGAGCAGTTCTTC.

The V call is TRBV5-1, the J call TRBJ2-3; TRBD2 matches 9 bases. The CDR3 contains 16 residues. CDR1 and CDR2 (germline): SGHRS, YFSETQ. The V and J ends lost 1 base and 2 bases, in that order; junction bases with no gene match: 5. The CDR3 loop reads CASSLSSGGLTDTQYF. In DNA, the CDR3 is TGCGCCAGCAGCTTGAGTAGCGGGGGACTCACAGATACGCAGTATTTT.

DNA of the CDR3: TGTGCCAGCAGCGTATCTGGGGGCCTGAGGGAGCAGTTCTTC. Its translation is CASSVSGGLREQFF. The chain couples TRBV9 to TRBJ2-1; maybe TRBD1 (6 bases). Germline CDR1 reads SGDLS; CDR2 reads YYNGEE. This CDR3 region has 14 residues. Between the trimmed V and J ends, which lost 1 base and 10 bases, there was a span of 15 bases.

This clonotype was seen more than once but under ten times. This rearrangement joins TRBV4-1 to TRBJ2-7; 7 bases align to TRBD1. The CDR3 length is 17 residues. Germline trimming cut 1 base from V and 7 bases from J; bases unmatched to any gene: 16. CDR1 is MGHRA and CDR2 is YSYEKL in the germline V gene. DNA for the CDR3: TGCGCCAGCAGCCAAGCCGTGGGGTTAGACAGGGTGGAAGAGCAGTACGTC. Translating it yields CASSQAVGLDRVEEQYV.

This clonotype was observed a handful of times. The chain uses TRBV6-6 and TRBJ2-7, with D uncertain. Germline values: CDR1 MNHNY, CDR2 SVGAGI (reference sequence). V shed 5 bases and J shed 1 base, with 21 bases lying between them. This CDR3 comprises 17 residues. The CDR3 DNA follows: TGTGCCAGCAGTCGCCCCGGACCGGATCTCCTTTCCTACGAGCAGTACGTC. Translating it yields CASSRPGPDLLSYEQYV.